A single sample is the source of the 27 T cell receptor beta chains below, sequenced in a study of identical twins. One entry per CDR3 protein, called by TCRdb with MiXCR from the 5' RACE reads. The data contain around 510,000 distinct CDR3 sequences, approximately 15% of them singletons. These data are also associated with another study on yellow fever vaccine responses in identical twins.

The specimen sequenced was CD4+ T cells sorted from blood. The receptors come from a woman under 30 in good health.

In this sample, this clonotype turned up many times. The rearrangement joins TRBV3-1 to TRBJ2-1; TRBD1 matches at 9 bases. The length of the CDR3 is 15 residues. J lost 7 bases, V lost 4 bases, and 8 bases had no gene match. Per germline, CDR1 LGHDT and CDR2 YNNKEL (reference sequence). For the CDR3, the DNA is TGTGCCAGCAGCCCCTCTCCGGGACAGGGTAATGAGCAGTTCTTC. Its protein is CASSPSPGQGNEQFF.

The chain recombines TRBV4-1 with TRBJ2-6; maybe TRBD2 (6 bases). The germline CDR1 and CDR2 sequences are MGHRA and YSYEKL. Trimming pared 4 bases from V and 2 bases from J, leaving 9 bases between. The CDR3 is made up of 15 amino acids. As DNA, the CDR3 is TGCGCCAGCAGCCCAGGGACTGCTGGGGCCAACGTCCTGACTTTC. Translated: CASSPGTAGANVLTF.

This clonotype was recorded at least ten times. The chain couples TRBV6-5 to TRBJ2-7; D is ambiguous. In germline, CDR1 is MNHEY, CDR2 SVGAGI. This CDR3 comprises 15 residues. V lost 0 bases, J lost 5 bases, and 14 bases lay in between. Written as DNA, the CDR3 is TGTGCCAGCAGTTACTCGAGGCAAGGGAACCACGAGCAGTACTTC. It codes for CASSYSRQGNHEQYF.

This clonotype was found a few times. The chain employs TRBV12-3 or TRBV12-4 and TRBJ2-7; D might be TRBD2 (6 bases). The V and J ends lost 3 bases and 2 bases respectively, with 17 bases between them. The CDR3 loop spans 16 amino acids. CDR3 sequence: CASSLRTTSNTYEQYF. CDR3 bases: TGTGCCAGCAGTTTGAGGACTACCTCGAATACCTACGAGCAGTACTTC.

The J gene is TRBJ2-2, the V gene TRBV6-1; tentative D call: TRBD1 (6 bases). This CDR3 has 15 residues. Germline lookup yields CDR1 MNHNS and CDR2 SASEGT. V gave up 6 bases and J gave up 5 bases, with 16 bases separating them. CDR3 coding DNA: TGTGCCAGCAGAATTAAAGGGGGAAGAACCGGGGAGCTGTTTTTT. Protein product: CASRIKGGRTGELFF.

Written as DNA, the CDR3 is TGCAGTGCCTATCACGGGACAGGGGGAGAGACCCAGTACTTC. It specifies CSAYHGTGGETQYF. V usage is TRBV20-1 and J usage is TRBJ2-5, with 11 positions matching TRBD1. This CDR3 region has 14 residues. Germline CDR1 and CDR2: DFQATT and SNEGSKA (reference sequence). The V and J ends lost 6 bases and 4 bases, in that order; junction bases with no gene match: 7.

A few counts support this clonotype. The CDR3, as DNA: TGTGCCAGCACCCAGTGGAGGCCACAAAATACGCAGTATTTT. This translates into CASTQWRPQNTQYF. This chain joins TRBV6-2 or TRBV6-3 and TRBJ2-3, with TRBD2 as a possible D gene (5 bases). Trimming removed 7 bases at V and 7 bases at J, with 18 bases between. Germline V lookup: CDR1 MNHEY, CDR2 SVGEGT. The CDR3 extends over 14 amino acids.

The chain couples TRBV14 to TRBJ2-2, with D perhaps matching TRBD2 (5 bases). The CDR3 is made up of 17 amino acids. CDR1 and CDR2 from the germline V gene are SGHDN and FVKESK. Between the trimmed V and J ends, which lost 1 base and 4 bases, there was a span of 16 bases. This chain's CDR3 is CASSQVPSSVGTGELFF. The CDR3 DNA is TGTGCCAGCAGCCAAGTTCCTAGTAGCGTAGGCACCGGGGAGCTGTTTTTT.

A few counts support this clonotype. The V and J genes are TRBV19 and TRBJ1-1; D not resolved. CDR1 and CDR2 from the germline V gene are LNHDA and SQIVND (reference sequence). The CDR3 consists of 14 residues. Between the trimmed V and J ends, which lost 6 bases and 0 bases, there was a span of 11 bases. The CDR3 region has the DNA TGTGCCAGTAGAAGCAGAACAATGAACACTGAAGCTTTCTTT. It encodes CASRSRTMNTEAFF.

This clonotype was seen a handful of times. The V and J genes are TRBV7-8 and TRBJ1-4, with unresolved D. This CDR3 spans 13 amino acids. Trimming shortened V by 5 bases and J by 8 bases, and 12 bases separated the two germline ends. From germline, CDR1 is SGHVS and CDR2 FQNEAQ. As DNA, the CDR3 is TGTGCCAGCAGCGCAGATCGGTTCGAAAAACTGTTTTTT. Protein: CASSADRFEKLFF.

This clonotype occurred a few times. This chain uses TRBV7-3 with TRBJ2-3; D ambiguous. The germline gives CDR1 SGHTA, CDR2 FQGTGA. CDR3 length: 15 amino acids. Trimming cost V 1 base and J 0 bases, with 8 bases left between them. DNA for the CDR3: TGTGCCAGCAGCTTAAGTCCGTTAAGCACAGATACGCAGTATTTT. Amino acids: CASSLSPLSTDTQYF.

The chain links TRBV21-1 to TRBJ2-5; the DNA was not compared with TRBD1, the D call given in the table. TRBV21-1 is designated a pseudogene. The CDR3 runs to 15 residues. CDR3 loop: CASSSSDRTQETQYF. In DNA, the CDR3 is TGTGCCAGCAGCAGTTCGGACAGGACGCAAGAGACCCAGTACTTC.

The chain is built from TRBV6-2 or TRBV6-3 and TRBJ2-1, with 8 bases that match TRBD2. Trimming removed 7 bases from V and 4 bases from J; junction bases left unmatched: 12. Germline lookup yields CDR1 MNHEY and CDR2 SVGEGT. This CDR3 has 16 amino acids. In DNA form, the CDR3 reads TGTGCCAGCATCCCGGGGGGGGAAAGAAAGTACAATGAGCAGTTCTTC. Amino acid sequence: CASIPGGERKYNEQFF.

This clonotype was detected only a few times. V and J are TRBV20-1 and TRBJ2-1; unclear D gene. There are 11 residues in the CDR3. Germline V gives CDR1 DFQATT, CDR2 SNEGSKA (reference sequence). Between the trimmed V and J ends, which lost 6 bases and 5 bases, there was a span of 8 bases. The CDR3 region has the DNA TGCAGTGCGATCCCGGACAATGAGCAGTTCTTC. This sequence encodes CSAIPDNEQFF.

The chain joins TRBV9 to TRBJ2-2, with 8 nucleotides matching TRBD1. The CDR3 totals 21 residues. The V and J ends lost 3 bases and 1 base, in that order; junction bases with no gene match: 20. Germline loops: CDR1 SGDLS, CDR2 YYNGEE. CDR3 loop: CASSGDGQGHRTNVNTGELFF. The CDR3 nucleotides read TGTGCCAGCAGCGGAGACGGACAGGGACACAGGACCAATGTGAACACCGGGGAGCTGTTTTTT.

This chain links TRBV20-1 with TRBJ1-2; D uncertain. Trimming shortened V by 1 base and J by 3 bases, and 9 bases separated the two germline ends. The CDR3 runs 13 residues. The germline V gene encodes CDR1 DFQATT and CDR2 SNEGSKA (reference sequence). The CDR3, as DNA: TGCAGTGCTAGAGTCGCACAGTACTATGGCTACACCTTC. Its protein product is CSARVAQYYGYTF.

There are a few counts of this clonotype. V and J are TRBV7-9 and TRBJ2-7; possibly TRBD2 for D (6 bases). The CDR3 consists of 15 residues. The V gene lost 1 base and the J gene lost 0 bases, with 10 bases spanning the gap. The germline V gene has CDR1 SEHNR and CDR2 FQNEAQ (reference sequence). DNA for the CDR3: TGTGCCAGCAGCTTAGAGGCGGGAAACTCCTACGAGCAGTACTTC. The encoded protein is CASSLEAGNSYEQYF.

This clonotype appeared many times. The CDR3 reads CASSPGTSGRLGNEQFF. The CDR3 region has the DNA TGTGCCAGCAGCCCCGGGACTAGCGGGAGATTGGGCAATGAGCAGTTCTTC. The V gene is TRBV7-9, the J gene TRBJ2-1; 14 bases line up with TRBD2. Trimming took 5 bases from V and 6 from J; bases not matched to a gene: 9. This CDR3 contains 17 residues. Looked up from germline, CDR1 is SEHNR and CDR2 is FQNEAQ (reference sequence).

V gene TRBV28 combines with J gene TRBJ2-5, with D unresolved. There are 11 residues in the CDR3. The V gene lost 5 bases and the J gene lost 7 bases, with 8 bases spanning the gap. Germline CDR1 and CDR2: MDHEN and SYDVKM. This CDR3 is CASSDLATQYF. The CDR3 region has the DNA TGTGCCAGCAGTGACCTTGCGACCCAGTACTTC.

The chain uses TRBV3-1 and TRBJ2-1, with 8 bases fitting TRBD1. Germline V CDR1 and CDR2: LGHDT, YNNKEL (reference sequence). The CDR3 spans 14 residues. After removal of 3 bases from V and 6 bases from J, the junction contained 4 bases not matched to a gene. The DNA for the CDR3 is TGTGCCAGCAGCCAGACCGACAGGGGCAATGAGCAGTTCTTC. This gives the protein CASSQTDRGNEQFF.

The table lists this clonotype with a few counts. V is TRBV5-5 and J is TRBJ2-4; TRBD1 is a possible D gene (7 bases). Germline lookup yields CDR1 SGHKS and CDR2 YYEKEE (reference sequence). V lost 5 bases and J 7 bases, leaving 13 bases between the germline ends. The CDR3 runs to 13 residues. The DNA for the CDR3 is TGTGCCAGCAGGAGTCAGGGGGGCAACATTCAGTACTTC. Its protein product is CASRSQGGNIQYF.

The chain joins TRBV28 to TRBJ1-5; D is ambiguous. The germline V gene has CDR1 MDHEN and CDR2 SYDVKM. V was shortened by 1 base and J by 6 bases, with 13 bases between the two germline ends. This CDR3 is built from 15 residues. CDR3 amino acids: CASSLSRLSPQPQHF. The CDR3 DNA sequence: TGTGCCAGCAGTTTATCGCGACTCTCCCCTCAGCCCCAGCATTTT.

Many counts were recorded for this clonotype. The CDR3 nucleotides read TGTGCCAGCAGTTTCGACAGGGACAATCAGCCCCAGCATTTT. This encodes CASSFDRDNQPQHF. This sequence joins TRBV12-3 or TRBV12-4 and TRBJ1-5; TRBD1 aligns across 7 bases. The CDR3 is 14 amino acids. The ends lost 3 bases at V and 3 bases at J; junction bases unmatched: 2.

This clonotype was detected many times. The CDR3 DNA sequence: TGCGCCAGCAGCCAAGATCTGGGAAAGGGCACAGATACGCAGTATTTT. Amino acids: CASSQDLGKGTDTQYF. The rearrangement uses TRBV4-3 and TRBJ2-3; no definite D call. In germline, CDR1 is LGHNA, CDR2 YSLEER. The CDR3 is 16 amino acids. The V gene lost 0 bases and the J gene lost 1 base, with 11 bases spanning the gap.

The chain recombines TRBV20-1 with TRBJ2-3; weak D call: TRBD2 (5 bases). Germline V CDR1 and CDR2: DFQATT, SNEGSKA (reference sequence). The V gene lost 2 bases and the J gene lost 4 bases, with 16 bases spanning the gap. The CDR3 length is 15 residues. CDR3 in DNA: TGCAGTGCTAGATTCTTGATAGCGAGGCCAGATACGCAGTATTTT. It specifies CSARFLIARPDTQYF.

The sample holds many counts of this clonotype. This rearrangement joins TRBV15 to TRBJ1-4, with D hard to call. This CDR3 spans 14 amino acids. Germline lookup yields CDR1 LNHNV and CDR2 YYDKDF (reference sequence). The germline V and J ends were trimmed by 5 bases and 4 bases, with 11 bases remaining between them. CDR3 region: CATSGSSYNEKLFF. The CDR3 bases are TGTGCCACCAGCGGTTCGTCCTATAATGAAAAACTGTTTTTT.

The chain has TRBV24-1 and TRBJ2-5, with TRBD2 matching 9 bases. The ends lost 4 bases at V and 1 base at J; junction bases unmatched: 3. The length of the CDR3 is 15 residues. The germline CDR1 and CDR2 sequences are KGHDR and SFDVKD. The CDR3 region has the DNA TGTGCCACCAGTGACATGACTAGCGGCCAAGAGACCCAGTACTTC. It translates to CATSDMTSGQETQYF.